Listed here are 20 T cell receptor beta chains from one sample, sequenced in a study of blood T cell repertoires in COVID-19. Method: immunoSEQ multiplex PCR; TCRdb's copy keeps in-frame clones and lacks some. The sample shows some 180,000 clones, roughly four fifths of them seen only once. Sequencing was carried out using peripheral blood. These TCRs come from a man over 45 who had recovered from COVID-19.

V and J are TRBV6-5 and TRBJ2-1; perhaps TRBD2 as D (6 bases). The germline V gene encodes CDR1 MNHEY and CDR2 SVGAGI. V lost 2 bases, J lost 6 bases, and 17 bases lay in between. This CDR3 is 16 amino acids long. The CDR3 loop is CASSYAGGRGFNEQFF. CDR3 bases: TGTGCCAGCAGTTACGCTGGGGGGAGAGGATTCAATGAGCAGTTCTTC.

CDR3 bases: TGTGCCACCCTTCTCGGCAGGGACTATGGCTACACCTTC. This gives the protein CATLLGRDYGYTF. J is TRBJ1-2 and V is TRBV28; tentative D call: TRBD1 (5 bases). Germline lookup yields CDR1 MDHEN and CDR2 SYDVKM. The CDR3 spans 13 residues. Trimming stripped 10 bases from V and 3 bases from J, with 15 bases between.

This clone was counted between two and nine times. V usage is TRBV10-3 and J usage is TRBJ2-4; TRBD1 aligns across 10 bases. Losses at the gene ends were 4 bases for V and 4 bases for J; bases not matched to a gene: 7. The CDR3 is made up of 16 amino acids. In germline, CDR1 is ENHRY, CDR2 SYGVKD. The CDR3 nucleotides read TGTGCCATCAGTGGGGGGACAGGGGACGCAAAAAACATTCAGTACTTC. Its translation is CAISGGTGDAKNIQYF.

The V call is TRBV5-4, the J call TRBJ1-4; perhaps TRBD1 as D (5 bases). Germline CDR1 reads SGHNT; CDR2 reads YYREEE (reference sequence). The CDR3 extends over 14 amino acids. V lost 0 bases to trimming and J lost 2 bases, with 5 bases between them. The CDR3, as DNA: TGTGCCAGCAGCTTGGGACAGACTAATGAAAAACTGTTTTTT. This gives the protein CASSLGQTNEKLFF.

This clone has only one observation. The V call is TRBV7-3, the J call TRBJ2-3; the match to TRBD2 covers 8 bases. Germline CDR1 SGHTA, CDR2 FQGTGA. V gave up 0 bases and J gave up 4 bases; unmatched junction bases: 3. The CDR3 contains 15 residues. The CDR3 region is CASSLTVGRADTQYF. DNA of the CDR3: TGTGCCAGCAGCTTAACGGTCGGGAGGGCAGATACGCAGTATTTT.

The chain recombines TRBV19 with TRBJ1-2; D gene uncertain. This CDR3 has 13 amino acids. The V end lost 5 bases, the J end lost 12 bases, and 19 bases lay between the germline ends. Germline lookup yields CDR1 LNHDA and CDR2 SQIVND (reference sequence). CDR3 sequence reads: CASSWTYQSGHTF. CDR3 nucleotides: TGTGCCAGTAGTTGGACTTACCAGAGCGGCCACACCTTC.

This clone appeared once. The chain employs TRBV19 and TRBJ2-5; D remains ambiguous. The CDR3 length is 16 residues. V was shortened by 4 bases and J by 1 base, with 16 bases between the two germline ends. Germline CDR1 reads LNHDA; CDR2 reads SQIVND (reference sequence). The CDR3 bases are TGTGCCAGTAGTACCCTTGCGCACAGCCGCCAAGAGACCCAGTACTTC. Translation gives CASSTLAHSRQETQYF.

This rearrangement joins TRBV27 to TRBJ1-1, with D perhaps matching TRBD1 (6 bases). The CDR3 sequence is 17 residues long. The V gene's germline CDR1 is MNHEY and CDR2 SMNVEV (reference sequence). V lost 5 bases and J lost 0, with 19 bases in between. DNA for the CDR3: TGTGCCAGCAGTGCGTACAGGGATTTTTGGGTGAACACTGAAGCTTTCTTT. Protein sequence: CASSAYRDFWVNTEAFF.

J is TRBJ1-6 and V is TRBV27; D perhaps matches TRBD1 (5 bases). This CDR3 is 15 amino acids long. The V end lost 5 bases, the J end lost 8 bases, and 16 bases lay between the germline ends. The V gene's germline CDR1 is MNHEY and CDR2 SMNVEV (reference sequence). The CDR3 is CASSLRSGFHSPLHF. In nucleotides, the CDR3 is TGTGCCAGCAGTCTCCGGTCAGGGTTCCATTCACCCCTCCACTTT.

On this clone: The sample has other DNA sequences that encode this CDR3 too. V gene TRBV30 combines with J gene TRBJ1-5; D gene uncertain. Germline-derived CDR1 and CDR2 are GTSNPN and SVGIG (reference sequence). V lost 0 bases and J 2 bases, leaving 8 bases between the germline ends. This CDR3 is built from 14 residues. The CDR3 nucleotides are TGTGCCTGGAGTGTGTCCCCGGGCAATCAGCCCCAGCATTTT. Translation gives CAWSVSPGNQPQHF.

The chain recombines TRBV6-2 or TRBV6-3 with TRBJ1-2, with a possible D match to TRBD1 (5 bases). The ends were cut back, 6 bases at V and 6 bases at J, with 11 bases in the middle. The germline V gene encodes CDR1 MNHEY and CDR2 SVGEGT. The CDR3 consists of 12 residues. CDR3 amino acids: CASSLQGDGYTF. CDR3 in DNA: TGTGCCAGCAGCCTCCAGGGTGATGGCTACACCTTC.

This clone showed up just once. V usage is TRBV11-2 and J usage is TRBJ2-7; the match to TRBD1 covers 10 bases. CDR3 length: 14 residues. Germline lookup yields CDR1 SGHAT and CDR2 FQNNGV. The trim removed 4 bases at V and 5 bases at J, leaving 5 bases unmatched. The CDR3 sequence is CASSSDRGRDEQYF. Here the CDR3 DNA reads TGTGCCAGCAGCTCGGACAGGGGGAGGGACGAGCAGTACTTC.

The CDR3 region has the DNA TGTGCCAGCAGCTTTGGACTAGCGGGAGTTGTAGATACGCAGTATTTT. Translated, it gives CASSFGLAGVVDTQYF. This chain connects TRBV7-8 to TRBJ2-3; TRBD2 aligns across 13 bases. The CDR3 runs to 16 residues. From germline, CDR1 is SGHVS and CDR2 FQNEAQ. V trimming: 3 bases; J trimming: 5 bases; junction bases outside the gene matches: 5.

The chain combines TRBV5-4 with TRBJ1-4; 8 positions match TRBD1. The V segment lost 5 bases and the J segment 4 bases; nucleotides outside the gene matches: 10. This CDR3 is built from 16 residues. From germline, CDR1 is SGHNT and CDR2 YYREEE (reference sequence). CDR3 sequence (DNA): TGTGCCAGCAGGAACGGACAGGGTCAGAGTAATGAAAAACTGTTTTTT. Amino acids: CASRNGQGQSNEKLFF.

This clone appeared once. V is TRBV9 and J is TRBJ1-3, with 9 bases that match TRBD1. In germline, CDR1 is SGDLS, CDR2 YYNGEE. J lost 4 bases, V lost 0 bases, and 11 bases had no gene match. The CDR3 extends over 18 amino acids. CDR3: CASSVGVGGQGYGNTIYF. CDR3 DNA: TGTGCCAGCAGCGTAGGAGTAGGGGGACAGGGTTACGGAAACACCATATATTTT.

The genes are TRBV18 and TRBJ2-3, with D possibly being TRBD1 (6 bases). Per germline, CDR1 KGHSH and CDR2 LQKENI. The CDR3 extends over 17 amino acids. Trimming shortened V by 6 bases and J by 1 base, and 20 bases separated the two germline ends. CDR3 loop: CASSQPGTIGGTDTQYF. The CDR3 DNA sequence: TGTGCCAGCTCGCAACCGGGGACAATAGGAGGCACAGATACGCAGTATTTT.

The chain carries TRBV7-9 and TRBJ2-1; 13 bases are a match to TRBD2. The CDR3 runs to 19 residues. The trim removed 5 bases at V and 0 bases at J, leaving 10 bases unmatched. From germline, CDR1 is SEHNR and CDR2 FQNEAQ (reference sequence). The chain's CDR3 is CASSPSIRTSGSSYNEQFF. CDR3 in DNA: TGTGCCAGCAGCCCCTCAATCCGGACTAGCGGGAGCTCCTACAATGAGCAGTTCTTC.

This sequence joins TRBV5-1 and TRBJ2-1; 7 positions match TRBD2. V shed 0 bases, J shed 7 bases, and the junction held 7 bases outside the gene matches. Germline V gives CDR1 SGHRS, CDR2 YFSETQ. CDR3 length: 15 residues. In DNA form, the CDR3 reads TGCGCCAGCAGCTTGGAGCTAGCGGAAGCTAATGAGCAGTTCTTC. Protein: CASSLELAEANEQFF.

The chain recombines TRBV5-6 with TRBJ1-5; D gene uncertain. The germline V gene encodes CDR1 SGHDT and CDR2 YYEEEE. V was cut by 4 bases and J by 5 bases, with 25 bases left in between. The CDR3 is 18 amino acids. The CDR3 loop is CASSPWAHSWTEDQPQHF. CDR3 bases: TGTGCCAGCAGCCCGTGGGCTCACAGCTGGACTGAAGATCAGCCCCAGCATTTT.

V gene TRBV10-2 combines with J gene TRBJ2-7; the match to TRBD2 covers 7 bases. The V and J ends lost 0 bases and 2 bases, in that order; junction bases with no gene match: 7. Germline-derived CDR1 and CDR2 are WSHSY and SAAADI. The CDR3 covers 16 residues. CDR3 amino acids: CASSESDLAEAYEQYF. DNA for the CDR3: TGCGCCAGCAGTGAGTCGGACCTAGCGGAGGCCTACGAGCAGTACTTC.